This T cell receptor (beta chain) was sequenced for a study of T-cell memory formation after mild COVID-19. Across the study: Largely, TCR clusters stayed within a single donor. Study-wide findings and caveats: Some clones that responded were present in memory (sampled pre-infection), which suggests cross-reactive memory joined. Of the contracting clones, CD4+ ones lay mainly in CM and EM, and CD8+ ones in EMRA.

TCRdb reprocessed the 5' RACE reads via MiXCR and lists one record per CDR3 protein. The sample includes over 150,000 distinct CDR3 sequences, over 20% of them seen just once. CDR3 length equals 15 residues. J gave up 4 bases and V 5 bases, and 6 bases lay outside the gene matches. In the case of this clonotype: Its antigen is not identified.

The source is an adult woman who had mild COVID-19 (a few samples of this study predate the infection). Cell type and time point are not known. This sequence joins TRBV12-3 or TRBV12-4 and TRBJ1-2, with TRBD1 matching 11 bases. The sample was PBMCs or a T cell subset sorted from them (not recorded which). In nucleotides, the CDR3 is TGTGCCAGCAGTCACCGGGACAGGGGGGTCTATGGCTACACCTTC. Protein product: CASSHRDRGVYGYTF.